This T cell receptor beta chain came from a study of Graves' ophthalmopathy and Graves' hyperthyroidism. About the research overall: Hyperthyroidism showing no ophthalmopathy within 18 months of follow-up was stable. General observations from the study: Appearing in blood as well were most expanded thyroid clonotypes above 0.001 frequency.

Researchers took RNA transcripts and amplified TCR beta CDR3 regions from them. HTBI primers primed a first-round RT-PCR, and a second-round multiplex PCR followed. Each CDR3 protein gets one entry after TCRdb re-called the multiplex PCR reads with MiXCR. The table includes over a million distinct CDR3 sequences, 36% detected once. This clonotype appeared once. No antigen is known for it. At one of its ends the junction is not consistent with the germline gene, which may arise from a read error. Patients in the hyperthyroidism group, adults aged 18 to 65, were newly diagnosed, under 2 months' duration. Other autoimmune disease, uncontrolled infection, pregnancy and lactation led to exclusion. The TCR sequence derives from an adult man with Graves' hyperthyroidism. The specimen was peripheral blood or thyroid tissue (not recorded which).

The CDR3 protein is CVSTPGTGAYEQYF. The CDR3 DNA reads as TGTGTCAGCACGCCAGGGACAGGGGCTTACGAGCAGTACTTC. This chain joins TRBV11-2 and TRBJ2-7; TRBD1 matches at 10 bases. This CDR3 is 14 amino acids long. Germline loops: CDR1 SGHAT, CDR2 FQNNGV.